This T cell receptor beta chain came from a study of T cells in Graves' hyperthyroidism and ophthalmopathy. Researchers amplified the TCR beta CDR3 regions from RNA transcripts. First-round RT-PCR with HTBI primers amplified the TCR CDR3 region. From the multiplex PCR reads, TCRdb called clonotypes with MiXCR, one entry per CDR3 protein. Counted here are fewer than 250,000 distinct CDR3 sequences, roughly 17% occurring once; the ten biggest clones make up around 50%. This clonotype came up many times. Across 18 months, stable Graves' hyperthyroidism was marked by no progression to ophthalmopathy. The hyperthyroidism patients had all been newly diagnosed, and their disease duration was under 2 months. Their ages ranged from 18 to 65 years. Thyroid ultrasound, orbital computed tomography, clinical symptoms, and serum thyroxine and TRAb underpinned diagnoses. Sequenced sample: blood. The sequence was obtained from a man aged 45-60 years with Graves' hyperthyroidism.

As DNA, the CDR3 is TGTGCCAGCAGCCAAACGGGGGGAGGTCACAATGAGCAGTTCTTC. As protein: CASSQTGGGHNEQFF. This chain connects TRBV14 to TRBJ2-1; 7 positions match TRBD2. The CDR3 runs 15 residues. Looked up from germline, CDR1 is SGHDN and CDR2 is FVKESK. V trimming: 2 bases; J trimming: 5 bases; junction bases outside the gene matches: 6. The full variable domain, rest sourced from reference TRBV14 and TRBJ2-1, is EAGVTQFPSHSVIEKGQTVTLRCDPISGHDNLYWYRRVMGKEIKFLLHFVKESKQDESGMPNNRFLAERTGGTYSTLKVQPAELEDSGVYFCASSQTGGGHNEQFFGPGTRLTVL.